These 20 T cell receptor beta chains share one sample of origin, sequenced in a study of cytomegalovirus exposure and HLA in healthy donors. Clones were sequenced by immunoSEQ multiplex PCR, and TCRdb holds only the in-frame ones, with some missing. The table has tens of thousands of clones, 70% to 90% seen once; the top ten hold 3% to 4%. What was sequenced was PBMCs. The receptors derive from a woman in her late teens or twenties in good health and CMV-seropositive.

This chain connects TRBV6-5 to TRBJ1-1, with TRBD1 as a possible D gene (6 bases). The V gene lost 5 bases and the J gene lost 9 bases, with 10 bases spanning the gap. Germline V lookup: CDR1 MNHEY, CDR2 SVGAGI. This CDR3 has 11 residues. The CDR3 DNA is TGTGCCAGCAGTCATACAGGGCAAGCTTTCTTT. It yields the protein CASSHTGQAFF.

The V and J genes are TRBV27 and TRBJ2-1; possible D gene TRBD1, 7 bases. Trimming cost V 5 bases and J 3 bases, with 14 bases left between them. Germline V gene sequence: CDR1 MNHEY, CDR2 SMNVEV (reference sequence). This CDR3 spans 15 amino acids. This chain's CDR3 is CASSVGQGGYNEQFF. The DNA for the CDR3 is TGTGCCAGCAGTGTGGGCCAGGGGGGCTACAATGAGCAGTTCTTC.

The V and J genes are TRBV7-2 and TRBJ2-7, with TRBD1 as a possible D gene (5 bases). The germline V gene has CDR1 SGHTA and CDR2 FQGNSA. The V and J ends lost 4 bases and 0 bases respectively, with 16 bases between them. The CDR3 loop spans 16 amino acids. CDR3 loop: CASSSRVPRISYEQYF. In nucleotides, the CDR3 is TGTGCCAGCAGCTCCAGGGTGCCCAGAATCTCCTACGAGCAGTACTTC. Using reference TRBV7-2 and TRBJ2-7 for the parts outside the CDR3, the full variable domain is GAGVSQSPSNKVTEKGKDVELRCDPISGHTALYWYRQSLGQGLEFLIYFQGNSAPDKSGLPSDRFSAERTGGSVSTLTIQRTQQEDSAVYLCASSSRVPRISYEQYFGPGTRLTVT.

J is TRBJ2-1 and V is TRBV27; tentative D call: TRBD1 (6 bases). Germline V CDR1 and CDR2: MNHEY, SMNVEV (reference sequence). The V gene lost 3 bases and the J gene lost 7 bases, with 16 bases spanning the gap. This CDR3 comprises 15 residues. Here the CDR3 reads CASSLVGLRGNEQFF. The CDR3 DNA follows: TGTGCCAGCAGTTTGGTAGGATTGAGGGGGAATGAGCAGTTCTTC.

The chain has TRBV11-2 and TRBJ2-7; the D is unclear. Germline V gene data show CDR1 as SGHAT and CDR2 as FQNNGV. The CDR3 covers 13 residues. V was trimmed by 5 bases and J by 3 bases, leaving 11 bases between them. CDR3 coding DNA: TGTGCCAGCAGCGTCAGGTTAAACTACGAGCAGTACTTC. Protein sequence: CASSVRLNYEQYF.

This rearrangement joins TRBV6-1 to TRBJ1-4; D is uncertain. This CDR3 has 13 residues. V lost 10 bases and J 8 bases, leaving 17 bases between the germline ends. CDR1 is MNHNS, CDR2 SASEGT, per germline. As DNA, the CDR3 is TGTGCCACTTCGGATTGGAGAGGGGAAAAACTGTTTTTT. Its translation: CATSDWRGEKLFF.

The rearrangement uses TRBV27 and TRBJ1-3; no firm D call. The germline gives CDR1 MNHEY, CDR2 SMNVEV (reference sequence). V lost 5 bases to trimming and J lost 4 bases, with 12 bases between them. This CDR3 spans 14 amino acids. The CDR3 bases are TGTGCCAGCAGTCCAGGATCGTTGGGAAACACCATATATTTT. As protein: CASSPGSLGNTIYF.

This rearrangement joins TRBV7-2 to TRBJ1-6; D gene ambiguous. The CDR3 is 16 residues long. The germline V gene has CDR1 SGHTA and CDR2 FQGNSA. V was cut by 2 bases and J by 0 bases, with 8 bases left in between. The CDR3 protein is CASSLSRSSYNSPLHF. CDR3 in DNA: TGTGCCAGCAGCTTATCAAGGAGCTCCTATAATTCACCCCTCCACTTT.

V gene TRBV2 combines with J gene TRBJ1-2; D perhaps matches TRBD1 (6 bases). The CDR3 loop spans 14 amino acids. The germline V gene has CDR1 SNHLY and CDR2 FYNNEI. V was pared by 1 base and J by 6 bases, with 12 bases between. The CDR3 DNA sequence: TGTGCCAGCAGTGAAGGTACAGGGCGACATGGCTACACCTTC. Translation gives CASSEGTGRHGYTF.

The V and J genes are TRBV4-1 and TRBJ2-7; TRBD1 matches at 7 bases. This CDR3 has 15 amino acids. The V gene's germline CDR1 is MGHRA and CDR2 YSYEKL. V trimming: 0 bases; J trimming: 2 bases; junction bases outside the gene matches: 4. The CDR3 nucleotides are TGCGCCAGCAGCCAAGACCTGACAGGGACCTACGAGCAGTACTTC. Translated: CASSQDLTGTYEQYF.

The V gene is TRBV5-6, the J gene TRBJ1-5; 8 bases are shared with TRBD1. Germline trimming cut 4 bases from V and 7 bases from J; bases unmatched to any gene: 7. The germline CDR1 and CDR2 sequences are SGHDT and YYEEEE. The length of the CDR3 is 14 residues. In DNA form, the CDR3 reads TGTGCCAGCAGCCTTACAGGGGGTGGCCAGCCCCAGCATTTT. Translating it yields CASSLTGGGQPQHF.

V gene TRBV2 combines with J gene TRBJ1-3; D remains unclear. CDR1 and CDR2 from the germline V gene are SNHLY and FYNNEI. This CDR3 region has 14 residues. Trimming took 1 base from V and 2 from J, leaving 6 bases between them. CDR3 coding DNA: TGTGCCAGCAGTGAAGGCGGGGCTGGAAACACCATATATTTT. This translates into CASSEGGAGNTIYF.

This rearrangement joins TRBV19 to TRBJ2-7; D is uncertain. The CDR3 has 15 residues. Trimming cost V 6 bases and J 3 bases, with 18 bases left between them. Germline loops: CDR1 LNHDA, CDR2 SQIVND (reference sequence). In nucleotides, the CDR3 is TGTGCCAGTAGCGAAGCAGGAAACCCAATCTACGAGCAGTACTTC. Residues: CASSEAGNPIYEQYF.

This clone showed up just once. One end of the junction does not line up with germline, which may come from a read error. The chain couples TRBV6-4 to TRBJ2-1, with D possibly TRBD2 on 6 matching bases. This CDR3 contains 14 residues. CDR1 MRHNA and CDR2 SNTAGT come from the germline V gene. The DNA of the CDR3 is TGTGCCAGCAGTTACTCTAGCGATTACAATGAGCAGTTCTTC. Its protein product is CASSYSSDYNEQFF.

The rearrangement joins TRBV9 to TRBJ2-3, with 9 positions matching TRBD2. Germline CDR1 is SGDLS and CDR2 is YYNGEE. Germline trimming cut 0 bases from V and 9 bases from J; bases unmatched to any gene: 11. This CDR3 has 16 residues. CDR3 loop: CASSVGGSGSSSTQYF. The CDR3 coding sequence is TGTGCCAGCAGCGTAGGTGGTAGCGGGAGTTCATCCACGCAGTATTTT.

The chain employs TRBV19 and TRBJ2-1; the match to TRBD2 covers 10 bases. The length of the CDR3 is 16 residues. CDR1 and CDR2 from the germline V gene are LNHDA and SQIVND (reference sequence). With V trimmed by 2 bases and J by 7 bases, 8 bases remained unmatched. CDR3 sequence reads: CASSIHSSGGTNEQFF. The CDR3 DNA is TGTGCCAGTAGTATACATTCTAGCGGGGGAACGAATGAGCAGTTCTTC.

The rearrangement links TRBV30 to TRBJ2-2; 10 bases agree with TRBD2. The V segment lost 0 bases and the J segment 7 bases; nucleotides outside the gene matches: 8. Germline CDR1 reads GTSNPN; CDR2 reads SVGIG (reference sequence). This CDR3 is built from 16 residues. CDR3 amino acids: CAWSVSGRAFGGELFF. The CDR3 DNA sequence: TGTGCCTGGAGTGTCAGCGGGAGGGCCTTTGGCGGGGAGCTGTTTTTT. Together with reference TRBV30 and TRBJ2-2, the CDR3 gives the full variable domain: SQTIHQWPATLVQPVGSPLSLECTVEGTSNPNLYWYRQAAGRGLQLLFYSVGIGQISSEVPQNLSASRPQDRQFILSSKKLLLSDSGFYLCAWSVSGRAFGGELFFGEGSRLTVL.

The chain couples TRBV19 to TRBJ1-5; D is possibly TRBD1 (5 bases). CDR3 length: 17 residues. Trimming took 3 bases from V and 0 from J, leaving 15 bases between them. Germline V gene data show CDR1 as LNHDA and CDR2 as SQIVND (reference sequence). CDR3 sequence reads: CASSIGGRDISNQPQHF. In DNA, the CDR3 is TGTGCCAGTAGTATCGGCGGCAGGGATATTAGCAATCAGCCCCAGCATTTT.

A single count supports this clone. The chain recombines TRBV30 with TRBJ2-5, with a weak D call TRBD2 (5 bases). The CDR3 contains 13 residues. Germline V gene data show CDR1 as GTSNPN and CDR2 as SVGIG (reference sequence). The V gene lost 5 bases and the J gene lost 3 bases, with 13 bases spanning the gap. The DNA for the CDR3 is TGTGCCTGGGCCCGGGGTAACAAAGAGACCCAGTACTTC. This gives the protein CAWARGNKETQYF. The full variable domain, completed using reference TRBV30 and TRBJ2-5, is SQTIHQWPATLVQPVGSPLSLECTVEGTSNPNLYWYRQAAGRGLQLLFYSVGIGQISSEVPQNLSASRPQDRQFILSSKKLLLSDSGFYLCAWARGNKETQYFGPGTRLLVL.

V and J are TRBV6-6 and TRBJ2-1; D might be TRBD1 (5 bases). Per the germline V gene, CDR1 is MNHNY and CDR2 is SVGAGI (reference sequence). Trimming took 6 bases from V and 0 from J, leaving 12 bases between them. The CDR3 extends over 15 amino acids. Written as DNA, the CDR3 is TGTGCCAGCAGGGACACAGCCACCTCCTACAATGAGCAGTTCTTC. It codes for CASRDTATSYNEQFF.